This T cell receptor beta chain was identified in a study of blood T cell repertoires in COVID-19. V was cut by 5 bases and J by 6 bases, with 16 bases left in between. The CDR3 sequence is 15 residues long. Germline V gene lookup returns CDR1 ENHRY and CDR2 SYGVKD. Profiled with immunoSEQ multiplex PCR; TCRdb holds only in-frame clones, not every one. The profile shows 200,000 to 300,000 clones, around 86% of them singletons. Sequencing was performed on peripheral blood. The V call is TRBV10-3, the J call TRBJ2-2; D is unresolved. This TCR came from a woman aged 70-85 years with active or convalescent COVID-19. CDR3 in DNA: TGTGCCATCAGTCTCGCCCAGGTCTACGCCGGGGAGCTGTTTTTT. The encoded protein is CAISLAQVYAGELFF.